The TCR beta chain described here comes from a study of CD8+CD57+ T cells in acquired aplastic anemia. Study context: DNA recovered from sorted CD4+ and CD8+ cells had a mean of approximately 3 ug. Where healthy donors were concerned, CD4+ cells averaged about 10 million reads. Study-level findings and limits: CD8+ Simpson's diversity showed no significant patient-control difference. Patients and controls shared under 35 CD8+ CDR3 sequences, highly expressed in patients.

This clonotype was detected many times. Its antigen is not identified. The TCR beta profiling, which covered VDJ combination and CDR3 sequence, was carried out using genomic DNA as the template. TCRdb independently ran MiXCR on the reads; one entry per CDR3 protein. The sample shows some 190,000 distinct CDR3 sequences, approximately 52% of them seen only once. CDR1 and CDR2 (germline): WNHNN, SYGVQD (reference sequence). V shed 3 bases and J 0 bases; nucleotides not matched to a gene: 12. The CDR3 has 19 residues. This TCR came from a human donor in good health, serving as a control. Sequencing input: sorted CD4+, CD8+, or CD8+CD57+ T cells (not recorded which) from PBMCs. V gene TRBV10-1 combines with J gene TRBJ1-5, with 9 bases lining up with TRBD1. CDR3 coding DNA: TGCGCCAGCAGTGATCAGGGGACAGGGTGGACCCTTAGCAATCAGCCCCAGCATTTT. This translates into CASSDQGTGWTLSNQPQHF.